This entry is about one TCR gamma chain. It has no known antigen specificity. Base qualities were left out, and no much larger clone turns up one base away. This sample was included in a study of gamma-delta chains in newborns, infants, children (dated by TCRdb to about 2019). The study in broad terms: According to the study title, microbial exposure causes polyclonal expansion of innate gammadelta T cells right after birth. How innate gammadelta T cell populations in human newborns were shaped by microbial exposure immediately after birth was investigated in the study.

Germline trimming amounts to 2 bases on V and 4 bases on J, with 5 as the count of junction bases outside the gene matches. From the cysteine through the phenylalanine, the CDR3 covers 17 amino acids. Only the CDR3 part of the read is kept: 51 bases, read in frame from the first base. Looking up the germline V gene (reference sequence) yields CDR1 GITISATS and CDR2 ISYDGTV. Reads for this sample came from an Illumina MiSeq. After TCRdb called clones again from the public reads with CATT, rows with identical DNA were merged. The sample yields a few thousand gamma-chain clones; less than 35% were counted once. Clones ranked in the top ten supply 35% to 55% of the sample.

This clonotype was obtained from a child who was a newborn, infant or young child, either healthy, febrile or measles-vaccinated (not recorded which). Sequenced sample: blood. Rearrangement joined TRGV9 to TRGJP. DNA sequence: TGTGCCTTGTGGGAGGACGCTCAAGAGTTGGGCAAAAAAATCAAGGTATTT. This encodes CALWEDAQELGKKIKVF.